This T cell receptor (beta chain) appears in the sequencing data of a study of post-analysis software for immune sequencing data. Unique molecular identifiers were present in the TCR beta cDNA libraries. TCRdb re-derived calls from the PCR reads in MiXCR, one entry per CDR3 protein. The data show approximately 730,000 distinct CDR3 sequences, with around 45% seen just once and roughly 4.4% held by the top ten. The origin of this receptor is a girl under 18 with multiple sclerosis. Sequenced sample: blood.

CDR3 loop: CATSDSGRDPVLTF. The CDR3 coding sequence is TGTGCCACCAGTGATTCGGGACGGGACCCCGTCCTGACTTTC. This rearrangement joins TRBV24-1 to TRBJ2-6; D possibly uses TRBD1 or TRBD2 (5 bases each). Germline CDR1 KGHDR, CDR2 SFDVKD. V was clipped by 2 bases and J by 12 bases, with 13 bases between them. This CDR3 is built from 14 residues.